This T cell receptor (beta chain) was captured by sequencing in a study of blood T cell repertoires in COVID-19. Background on the study: Specimens from acute and convalescent COVID-19 originated in the United States, Italy and Spain. Sample material is recorded as cDNA or gDNA derived from T cells, B-cell-depleted T cells, or PBMCs.

Germline-derived CDR1 and CDR2 are SEHNR and FQNEAQ (reference sequence). The CDR3 spans 16 residues. Trimming pared 5 bases from V and 1 base from J, leaving 17 bases between. In the authors' workflow: Amplification with reference gene primers provided the estimates of nucleated cell counts. Clones were read by immunoSEQ multiplex PCR, and TCRdb kept only the in-frame ones, dropping some. The V and J calls and clone size come from that table; D and trimming were worked out from the DNA. The data contain over 250,000 clones, over 80% of them seen just once; the ten biggest clones take up just under 9%. The study assigned cohorts using participant-reported clinical history.

This sequence joins TRBV7-9 and TRBJ1-1; D is unclear. The sequence was obtained from a young woman who had recovered from COVID-19. The sample comprised PBMCs or T cells enriched from blood (not recorded which). The CDR3 nucleotides read TGTGCCAGCAGCCTCCGGGGTTTTTCTGGGAACACTGAAGCTTTCTTT. Translating gives CASSLRGFSGNTEAFF.